Listed below are T cell receptor beta chains from one sample, sequenced in a study of shared clonotypes between healthy human individuals. Libraries were prepared by immunoSEQ multiplex PCR; TCRdb keeps only in-frame clonotypes and omits some of them. This sample carries roughly 1.5 million clones, 95% to 99% of them seen once, and the ten largest clones take roughly 0.45%. Input material: naive CD4+ T cells sorted from blood. These receptors originate from a man in his thirties or forties in good health. Both conserved end residues are part of each CDR3. The order of the fields is V gene, CDR3 length, clone size, J gene, D gene, CDR3 DNA, CDR3 protein. D genes are given only for firm matches. The size of a clone is reported for some rows only, either as once, few or many, or as a class for expanded clones.

V gene: TRBV21-1
CDR3 length: 19
clone size: .
J gene: TRBJ2-6
D gene: .
CDR3 DNA: TGTGCCAGCAGCAAAGAAGTCAGGTGGCCACTCTCTGGGGCCAACGTCCTGACTTTC
CDR3 protein: CASSKEVRWPLSGANVLTF

V gene: TRBV6-5
CDR3 length: 13
clone size: .
J gene: TRBJ2-7
D gene: .
CDR3 DNA: TGTGCCAGCAGTCGGACGGTCTCCTACGAGCAGTACTTC
CDR3 protein: CASSRTVSYEQYF

V gene: TRBV30
CDR3 length: 16
clone size: .
J gene: TRBJ2-2
D gene: TRBD2
CDR3 DNA: TGTGCCTGGAGTGTACGGGCGGGAGTGGGCACCGGGGAGCTGTTTTTT
CDR3 protein: CAWSVRAGVGTGELFF

V gene: TRBV5-4
CDR3 length: 13
clone size: .
J gene: TRBJ2-3
D gene: .
CDR3 DNA: TGTGCCAGCAGCCCTCCCAGCACAGATACGCAGTATTTT
CDR3 protein: CASSPPSTDTQYF

V gene: TRBV5-1
CDR3 length: 13
clone size: .
J gene: TRBJ1-2
D gene: TRBD1
CDR3 DNA: TGCGCCAGCAGCTTACAGGGGGCCAATGGCTACACCTTC
CDR3 protein: CASSLQGANGYTF

V gene: TRBV5-6
CDR3 length: 14
clone size: .
J gene: TRBJ2-5
D gene: TRBD1
CDR3 DNA: TGTGCCAGCAGCTTGGTTGGACAGGGAGAGACCCAGTACTTC
CDR3 protein: CASSLVGQGETQYF

V gene: TRBV15
CDR3 length: 18
clone size: .
J gene: TRBJ1-2
D gene: .
CDR3 DNA: TGTGCCACCAGCAGAGATGTCCCATTTGGCAGAATTCCGTATGGCTACACCTTC
CDR3 protein: CATSRDVPFGRIPYGYTF

V gene: TRBV4-3
CDR3 length: 16
clone size: .
J gene: TRBJ2-1
D gene: TRBD2
CDR3 DNA: TGCGCCAGCAGCCAAGAAAAACTAGCGGGCTACAATGAGCAGTTCTTC
CDR3 protein: CASSQEKLAGYNEQFF

V gene: TRBV5-4
CDR3 length: 13
clone size: .
J gene: TRBJ2-5
D gene: .
CDR3 DNA: TGTGCCAGCAGCTTGGGGAGCGGAGAGACCCAGTACTTC
CDR3 protein: CASSLGSGETQYF

V gene: TRBV7-9
CDR3 length: 12
clone size: .
J gene: TRBJ1-5
D gene: .
CDR3 DNA: TGTGCCAGCAGCACGAGCAATCAGCCCCAGCATTTT
CDR3 protein: CASSTSNQPQHF

V gene: TRBV2
CDR3 length: 17
clone size: .
J gene: TRBJ2-1
D gene: TRBD2
CDR3 DNA: TGTGCCCTCGGGGGACTAGCGGGATTCAGCTCCTACAATGAGCAGTTCTTC
CDR3 protein: CALGGLAGFSSYNEQFF

V gene: TRBV28
CDR3 length: 14
clone size: .
J gene: TRBJ2-7
D gene: .
CDR3 DNA: TGTGCCAGCAGTTCCGGGACTTATGGCTACGAGCAGTACTTC
CDR3 protein: CASSSGTYGYEQYF

V gene: TRBV5-6
CDR3 length: 13
clone size: .
J gene: TRBJ1-2
D gene: .
CDR3 DNA: TGTGCCAGCAGCTCACCAGGGAACTATGGCTACACCTTC
CDR3 protein: CASSSPGNYGYTF

V gene: TRBV18
CDR3 length: 18
clone size: .
J gene: TRBJ2-6
D gene: .
CDR3 DNA: TGTGCCAGCTCACCACTCCCAGGGGGGACCTCTGGGGCCAACGTCCTGACTTTC
CDR3 protein: CASSPLPGGTSGANVLTF

V gene: TRBV7-9
CDR3 length: 15
clone size: .
J gene: TRBJ2-1
D gene: TRBD1
CDR3 DNA: TGTGCCAGCAGCTCCCTGAGGACAGGGGTCAATGAGCAGTTCTTC
CDR3 protein: CASSSLRTGVNEQFF

V gene: TRBV19
CDR3 length: 16
clone size: .
J gene: TRBJ2-1
D gene: .
CDR3 DNA: TGTGCCAGTAGTATGTCAGGGGGACTAGTAGGAGATGAGCAGTTCTTC
CDR3 protein: CASSMSGGLVGDEQFF

V gene: TRBV5-4
CDR3 length: 17
clone size: .
J gene: TRBJ1-2
D gene: .
CDR3 DNA: TGTGCCAGCAGCTTGGGTCCGTTAGTGATGGTCCGCTATGGCTACACCTTC
CDR3 protein: CASSLGPLVMVRYGYTF

V gene: TRBV4-1
CDR3 length: 16
clone size: .
J gene: TRBJ2-6
D gene: .
CDR3 DNA: TGCGCCAGCAGCCCCGTGGGGGTCTCTGGGGCCAACGTCCTGACTTTC
CDR3 protein: CASSPVGVSGANVLTF

V gene: TRBV21-1
CDR3 length: 19
clone size: .
J gene: TRBJ1-1
D gene: .
CDR3 DNA: TGTGCCAGCAGCAAAATATCTCGGCAGGGTGGTGTGCGGAACACTGAAGCTTTCTTT
CDR3 protein: CASSKISRQGGVRNTEAFF

V gene: TRBV5-4
CDR3 length: 11
clone size: .
J gene: TRBJ2-3
D gene: .
CDR3 DNA: TGTGCCAGCAGCTTACTGCATACGCAGTATTTT
CDR3 protein: CASSLLHTQYF

V gene: TRBV15
CDR3 length: 15
clone size: .
J gene: TRBJ2-7
D gene: TRBD2
CDR3 DNA: TGTGCCACCAGCATCGGACTAGCGAGGACCTACGAGCAGTACTTC
CDR3 protein: CATSIGLARTYEQYF

V gene: TRBV19
CDR3 length: 11
clone size: .
J gene: TRBJ1-1
D gene: .
CDR3 DNA: TGTGCCAGTAAGTGGGGCACTGAAGCTTTCTTT
CDR3 protein: CASKWGTEAFF

V gene: TRBV7-9
CDR3 length: 15
clone size: once
J gene: TRBJ1-1
D gene: .
CDR3 DNA: TGTGCCAGCAGCTTAAAGGTGGGGTGGGGCACTGAAGCTTTCTTT
CDR3 protein: CASSLKVGWGTEAFF

V gene: TRBV5-1
CDR3 length: 16
clone size: .
J gene: TRBJ2-7
D gene: .
CDR3 DNA: TGCGCCAGCAGCCTCCAGCCGGGACACTTAACCTACGAGCAGTACTTC
CDR3 protein: CASSLQPGHLTYEQYF

V gene: TRBV4-1
CDR3 length: 19
clone size: .
J gene: TRBJ2-3
D gene: TRBD2
CDR3 DNA: TGCGCCAGCAGCCAAGACGGGACTAGCGTGCGCCCTAGCACAGATACGCAGTATTTT
CDR3 protein: CASSQDGTSVRPSTDTQYF

V gene: TRBV2
CDR3 length: 13
clone size: .
J gene: TRBJ1-1
D gene: .
CDR3 DNA: TGTGCCAGCAGTGAAGAAGGGGACACTGAAGCTTTCTTT
CDR3 protein: CASSEEGDTEAFF

V gene: TRBV7-3
CDR3 length: 16
clone size: .
J gene: TRBJ2-2
D gene: TRBD1
CDR3 DNA: TGTGCCAGCAGCGCTGGGACAGGGGTTGGCACCGGGGAGCTGTTTTTT
CDR3 protein: CASSAGTGVGTGELFF

V gene: TRBV14
CDR3 length: 13
clone size: .
J gene: TRBJ2-1
D gene: .
CDR3 DNA: TGTGCCAGCAGCCCACCTACAAGCGGCGAGCAGTTCTTC
CDR3 protein: CASSPPTSGEQFF

V gene: TRBV6-6
CDR3 length: 15
clone size: .
J gene: TRBJ2-5
D gene: TRBD1
CDR3 DNA: TGTGCCAGCAGTTGGGACAGGTCTTCTCAAGAGACCCAGTACTTC
CDR3 protein: CASSWDRSSQETQYF

V gene: TRBV10-1
CDR3 length: 15
clone size: .
J gene: TRBJ2-3
D gene: TRBD2
CDR3 DNA: TGCGCCAGCAGTGAGAGCGGGAGAGGGACAGATACGCAGTATTTT
CDR3 protein: CASSESGRGTDTQYF

V gene: TRBV7-8
CDR3 length: 15
clone size: .
J gene: TRBJ1-2
D gene: TRBD1
CDR3 DNA: TGTGCCAGCAGCACTCGGACAGGGGCTTCGAGAGGCTACACCTTC
CDR3 protein: CASSTRTGASRGYTF

V gene: TRBV2
CDR3 length: 13
clone size: .
J gene: TRBJ1-2
D gene: TRBD1
CDR3 DNA: TGTGCCAGCAGTGCCGACAGGGGCGGAGGCTACACCTTC
CDR3 protein: CASSADRGGGYTF